The rows below give T cell receptor beta chains drawn from one sample of a study of CD8+CD57+ T cells in acquired aplastic anemia. TCRdb analysed the reads with MiXCR anew, one entry per CDR3 protein. The table includes 150,000 to 200,000 distinct CDR3 sequences, 45% to 55% detected once. Sequenced material: sorted CD4+, CD8+, or CD8+CD57+ T cells (not recorded which) from PBMCs. The receptors were sampled from a human donor with aplastic anemia. CDR3s include the opening cysteine and the closing phenylalanine or tryptophan. The D gene is left open where the match is weak. Only part of the rows carry a size: once, few, many, or a class if the clone is expanded.

abundance: once; d_gene: NA; v_gene: TRBV5-1; j_gene: TRBJ2-1; CDR3nt: TGCGCCAGCAGCTTACAGGACTACAATGAGCAGTTCTTC; CDR3aa: CASSLQDYNEQFF
abundance: few; d_gene: NA; v_gene: TRBV2; j_gene: TRBJ1-6; CDR3nt: TGTGCCAGCACTGCGAATTCACCCCTCCACTTT; CDR3aa: CASTANSPLHF
abundance: many; d_gene: NA; v_gene: TRBV11-1; j_gene: TRBJ2-1; CDR3nt: TGTGCCAGCAGCTTAGATAGGGGGGGGAGAGACAATGAGCAGTTCTTC; CDR3aa: CASSLDRGGRDNEQFF
abundance: many; d_gene: NA; v_gene: TRBV5-1; j_gene: TRBJ2-7; CDR3nt: TGCGCCAGCGGAACCGGGACTCCCAGCTACGAGCAGTACTTC; CDR3aa: CASGTGTPSYEQYF
abundance: NA; d_gene: TRBD2; v_gene: TRBV5-6; j_gene: TRBJ2-7; CDR3nt: TGTGCCAGCAGCTCGACCCGGACAGACCTAGCGGGGGGGCCCTACGAGCAGTACTTC; CDR3aa: CASSSTRTDLAGGPYEQYF
abundance: NA; d_gene: NA; v_gene: TRBV20-1; j_gene: TRBJ1-1; CDR3nt: TGCGGGGTATACAGGGTTCACATGAACACTGAAGCTTTCTTT; CDR3aa: CGVYRVHMNTEAFF
abundance: few; d_gene: NA; v_gene: TRBV7-8; j_gene: TRBJ1-6; CDR3nt: TGTGCCAGCAGCTTAGACATAATTCAGCCCCTCCACTTT; CDR3aa: CASSLDIIQPLHF
abundance: few; d_gene: NA; v_gene: TRBV18; j_gene: TRBJ1-5; CDR3nt: TGTGCCAGCTCCCTGACAGTAGTGGAGCCGCCCCAGCATTTT; CDR3aa: CASSLTVVEPPQHF
abundance: NA; d_gene: TRBD1; v_gene: TRBV15; j_gene: TRBJ2-7; CDR3nt: TGTGCCACCAGCGCCGCCGGGACAGCCTCCTACGAGCAGTACTTC; CDR3aa: CATSAAGTASYEQYF
abundance: few; d_gene: NA; v_gene: TRBV6-1; j_gene: TRBJ1-2; CDR3nt: TGTGCCAGCAGTGCCGGGGAAGGGGTACACTATGGCTACACCTTC; CDR3aa: CASSAGEGVHYGYTF
abundance: NA; d_gene: NA; v_gene: TRBV20-1; j_gene: TRBJ2-7; CDR3nt: TGCAGTGCTAGAGGGGCTAGGAGCTCCTACGAGCAGTACTTC; CDR3aa: CSARGARSSYEQYF
abundance: NA; d_gene: NA; v_gene: TRBV2; j_gene: TRBJ2-7; CDR3nt: TGTGCCAGCAGTGATACTGAGCTAGGTGAGCAGTACTTC; CDR3aa: CASSDTELGEQYF
abundance: NA; d_gene: TRBD2; v_gene: TRBV15; j_gene: TRBJ2-1; CDR3nt: TGTGCCACCAGCTCCCGGGACTACCTTAATGAGCAGCTCTTC; CDR3aa: CATSSRDYLNEQLF
abundance: once; d_gene: NA; v_gene: TRBV12-3/TRBV12-4; j_gene: TRBJ2-5; CDR3nt: TGTGCCAGCAGTTCACAAAACGGCCAAGAGACCCAGTACTTC; CDR3aa: CASSSQNGQETQYF
abundance: many; d_gene: NA; v_gene: TRBV5-1; j_gene: TRBJ1-1; CDR3nt: TGCGCCAGCAGCCAAGGTCCTGGGGGTACGGGCACTGAAGCTTTCTTT; CDR3aa: CASSQGPGGTGTEAFF
abundance: many; d_gene: NA; v_gene: TRBV6-5; j_gene: TRBJ2-2; CDR3nt: TGTGCCAGCAGTTTAGGAGGGCCGGCGTTTAGCACCGGGGAGCTGTTTTTT; CDR3aa: CASSLGGPAFSTGELFF
abundance: NA; d_gene: TRBD1; v_gene: TRBV20-1; j_gene: TRBJ2-7; CDR3nt: TGCAGTGCTAGGGCAACGGGACAGGGATTTTCCTACGAGCAGTACTTC; CDR3aa: CSARATGQGFSYEQYF
abundance: many; d_gene: TRBD1; v_gene: TRBV12-3/TRBV12-4; j_gene: TRBJ1-5; CDR3nt: TGTGCCAGCAGTCCGGAGACAGGGCCTCAGCCCCAGCATTTT; CDR3aa: CASSPETGPQPQHF
abundance: many; d_gene: NA; v_gene: TRBV19; j_gene: TRBJ1-3; CDR3nt: TGTGCCAGTAGTCAGGGAGGTCCTGGAAACACCATATATTTT; CDR3aa: CASSQGGPGNTIYF
abundance: many; d_gene: TRBD2; v_gene: TRBV2; j_gene: TRBJ2-1; CDR3nt: TGTGCCAGCAGTGAACGGGAAGAGAAGCGGGGGCCAGGCAATGAGCAGTTCTTC; CDR3aa: CASSEREEKRGPGNEQFF
abundance: NA; d_gene: NA; v_gene: TRBV20-1; j_gene: TRBJ2-6; CDR3nt: TGCAGTGCTAAAGGTACAGGGATATCTGGGGCCAACGTCCTGACTTTC; CDR3aa: CSAKGTGISGANVLTF
abundance: NA; d_gene: NA; v_gene: TRBV5-4; j_gene: TRBJ2-7; CDR3nt: TGTGCCAGCAGCCAAGGAGTGGGACACTACGAGCAGTACTTC; CDR3aa: CASSQGVGHYEQYF
abundance: NA; d_gene: TRBD1; v_gene: TRBV20-1; j_gene: TRBJ2-7; CDR3nt: TGCAGTGCTAGAGAACAGGGGCTTGGCGAGCAGTACTTC; CDR3aa: CSAREQGLGEQYF
abundance: few; d_gene: NA; v_gene: TRBV25-1; j_gene: TRBJ2-3; CDR3nt: TGTGCCAGCAGTGAAGGGAGAGGGGTTAGCACAGATACGCAGTATTTT; CDR3aa: CASSEGRGVSTDTQYF
abundance: NA; d_gene: NA; v_gene: TRBV20-1; j_gene: TRBJ2-7; CDR3nt: TGCAGTGCTAGAATTGGGGAGGAGCAGTACTTC; CDR3aa: CSARIGEEQYF
abundance: few; d_gene: TRBD1; v_gene: TRBV19; j_gene: TRBJ1-5; CDR3nt: TGTGCCAGTGATGCGGGGACAGACCACAATCAGCCCCAGCATTTT; CDR3aa: CASDAGTDHNQPQHF
abundance: NA; d_gene: NA; v_gene: TRBV10-1; j_gene: TRBJ2-7; CDR3nt: TGCGCCAGCAGTGGGATCGGGGCCCCAGTCTACGAGCAGTACTTC; CDR3aa: CASSGIGAPVYEQYF
abundance: many; d_gene: TRBD1; v_gene: TRBV2; j_gene: TRBJ1-5; CDR3nt: TGTGCCAGCAGATCCGGACAGGGGTTCGAGCCCCAGCATTTT; CDR3aa: CASRSGQGFEPQHF
abundance: NA; d_gene: TRBD2; v_gene: TRBV7-6; j_gene: TRBJ2-3; CDR3nt: TGTGCCAGCAGCTTTTCACTAGCGGGCTCCACGCAGTATTTT; CDR3aa: CASSFSLAGSTQYF
abundance: many; d_gene: NA; v_gene: TRBV7-8; j_gene: TRBJ1-5; CDR3nt: TGTGCCAGCAGCGTTCACAGGAATCAGCCCCAGCATTTT; CDR3aa: CASSVHRNQPQHF
abundance: many; d_gene: TRBD1; v_gene: TRBV5-1; j_gene: TRBJ1-3; CDR3nt: TGCGCCAGCAGCCCCAGGGGGTCTGGAAACACCATATATTTT; CDR3aa: CASSPRGSGNTIYF
abundance: NA; d_gene: NA; v_gene: TRBV11-1; j_gene: TRBJ2-7; CDR3nt: TGTGCCAGCAGCTTAGCCCACCGGTACGAGCAGTACTTC; CDR3aa: CASSLAHRYEQYF
abundance: many; d_gene: NA; v_gene: TRBV29-1; j_gene: TRBJ1-2; CDR3nt: TGCAGCGTTGACGCGGGAGTCGACTATGGCTACACCTTC; CDR3aa: CSVDAGVDYGYTF
abundance: NA; d_gene: NA; v_gene: TRBV2; j_gene: TRBJ2-3; CDR3nt: TGTGCCAGCAGAAGGAGTCGGGACTCTCCAGATACGCAGTATTTT; CDR3aa: CASRRSRDSPDTQYF
abundance: once; d_gene: TRBD1; v_gene: TRBV5-8; j_gene: TRBJ2-7; CDR3nt: TGTGCCAGCAGCTTGGCGAGACAGGGGGGCGAGCAGTACTTC; CDR3aa: CASSLARQGGEQYF
abundance: NA; d_gene: TRBD1; v_gene: TRBV19; j_gene: TRBJ2-1; CDR3nt: TGTGCCAGTATGGACCTGACAGGGGGGATCAATGAGCAGTTCTTC; CDR3aa: CASMDLTGGINEQFF
abundance: NA; d_gene: NA; v_gene: TRBV4-1; j_gene: TRBJ1-2; CDR3nt: TGCGCCAGCAGCCAAGATCGGGCAGGGCCGGGCTATGGCTACACCTTC; CDR3aa: CASSQDRAGPGYGYTF
abundance: NA; d_gene: NA; v_gene: TRBV6-9; j_gene: TRBJ1-5; CDR3nt: TGTGCCAGCAGTTATTCGAAGGGGAATCAGCCCCAGCATTTT; CDR3aa: CASSYSKGNQPQHF
abundance: NA; d_gene: NA; v_gene: TRBV20-1; j_gene: TRBJ2-5; CDR3nt: TGCAGTGCTAAGGGGTTCACTAGTCCCCAAGAGACCCAGTACTTC; CDR3aa: CSAKGFTSPQETQYF
abundance: many; d_gene: NA; v_gene: TRBV7-9; j_gene: TRBJ1-2; CDR3nt: TGTGCCAGCAGCAGAGGACAGCCCCACTATGGCTACACCTTC; CDR3aa: CASSRGQPHYGYTF
abundance: NA; d_gene: NA; v_gene: TRBV5-1; j_gene: TRBJ2-3; CDR3nt: TGCGCCAGCAGCGTGACTGGCTCCACAGATACGCAGTATTTT; CDR3aa: CASSVTGSTDTQYF